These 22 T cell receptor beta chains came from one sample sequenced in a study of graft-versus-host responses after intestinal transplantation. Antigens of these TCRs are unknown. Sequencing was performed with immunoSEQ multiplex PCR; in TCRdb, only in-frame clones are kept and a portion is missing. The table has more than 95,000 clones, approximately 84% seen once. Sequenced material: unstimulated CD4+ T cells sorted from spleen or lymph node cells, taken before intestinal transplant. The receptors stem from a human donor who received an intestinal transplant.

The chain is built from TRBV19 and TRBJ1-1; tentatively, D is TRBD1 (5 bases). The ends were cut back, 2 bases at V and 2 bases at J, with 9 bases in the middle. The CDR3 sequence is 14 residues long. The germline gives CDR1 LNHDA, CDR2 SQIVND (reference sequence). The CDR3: CASSIRGLNTEAFF. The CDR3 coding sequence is TGTGCCAGTAGTATACGGGGACTCAACACTGAAGCTTTCTTT.

The CDR3 protein is CASRRGENSYNEQFF. The CDR3 DNA reads TGTGCCAGCCGGAGGGGTGAAAACTCCTACAATGAGCAGTTCTTC. V usage is TRBV7-2 and J usage is TRBJ2-1; D may be TRBD2 (6 bases). Trimming left V 8 bases short and J 0 bases short, with 14 bases between. CDR1 is SGHTA, CDR2 FQGNSA, per germline. The CDR3 loop spans 15 amino acids.

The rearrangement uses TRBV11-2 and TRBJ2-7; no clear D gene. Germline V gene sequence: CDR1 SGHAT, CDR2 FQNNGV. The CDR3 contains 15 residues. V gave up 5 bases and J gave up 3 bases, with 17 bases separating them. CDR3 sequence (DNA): TGTGCCAGCAGCGCGAAGAGTCGGTCCCTCTACGAGCAGTACTTC. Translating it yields CASSAKSRSLYEQYF.

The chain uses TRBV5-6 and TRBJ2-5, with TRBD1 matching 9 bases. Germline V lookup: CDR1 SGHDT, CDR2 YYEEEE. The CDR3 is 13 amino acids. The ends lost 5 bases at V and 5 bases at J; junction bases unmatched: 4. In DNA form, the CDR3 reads TGTGCCAGCAGAACCGGACAGGGGGAGACCCAGTACTTC. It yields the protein CASRTGQGETQYF.

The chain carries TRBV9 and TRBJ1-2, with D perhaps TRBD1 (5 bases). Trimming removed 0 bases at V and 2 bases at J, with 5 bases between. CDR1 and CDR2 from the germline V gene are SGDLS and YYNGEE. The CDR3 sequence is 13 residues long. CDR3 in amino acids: CASSVGDNYGYTF. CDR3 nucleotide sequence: TGTGCCAGCAGCGTAGGGGACAACTATGGCTACACCTTC.

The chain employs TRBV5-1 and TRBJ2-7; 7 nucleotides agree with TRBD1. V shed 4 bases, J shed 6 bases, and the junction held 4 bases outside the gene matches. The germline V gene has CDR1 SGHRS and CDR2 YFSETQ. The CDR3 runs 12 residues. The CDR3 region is CASSQQGPEQYF. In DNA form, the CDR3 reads TGCGCCAGCAGCCAACAGGGGCCCGAGCAGTACTTC. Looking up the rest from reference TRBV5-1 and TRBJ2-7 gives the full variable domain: KAGVTQTPRYLIKTRGQQVTLSCSPISGHRSVSWYQQTPGQGLQFLFEYFSETQRNKGNFPGRFSGRQFSNSRSEMNVSTLELGDSALYLCASSQQGPEQYFGPGTRLTVT.

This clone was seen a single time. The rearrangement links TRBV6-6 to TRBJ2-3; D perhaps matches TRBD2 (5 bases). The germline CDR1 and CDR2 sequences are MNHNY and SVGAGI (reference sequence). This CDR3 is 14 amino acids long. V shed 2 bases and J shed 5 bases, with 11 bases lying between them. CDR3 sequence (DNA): TGTGCCAGCAGTTACGAGAGGGCCAAAGATACGCAGTATTTT. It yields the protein CASSYERAKDTQYF.

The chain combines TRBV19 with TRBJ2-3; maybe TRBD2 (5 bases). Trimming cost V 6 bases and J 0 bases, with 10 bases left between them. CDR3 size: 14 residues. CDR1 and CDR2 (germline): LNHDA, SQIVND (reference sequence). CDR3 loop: CASSGIRSTDTQYF. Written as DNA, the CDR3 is TGTGCCAGTAGCGGGATACGGAGCACAGATACGCAGTATTTT.

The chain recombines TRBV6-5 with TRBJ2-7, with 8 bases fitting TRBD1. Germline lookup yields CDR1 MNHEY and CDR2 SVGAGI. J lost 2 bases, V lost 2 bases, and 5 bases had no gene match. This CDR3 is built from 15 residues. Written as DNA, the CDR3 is TGTGCCAGCAGTTACGACAGGGGATCGGCCTACGAGCAGTACTTC. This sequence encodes CASSYDRGSAYEQYF.

In nucleotides, the CDR3 is TGTGCCAGCTCACCACCCGGACATAGCGGGAATTTAAACTATGGCTACACCTTC. This gives the protein CASSPPGHSGNLNYGYTF. V and J are TRBV18 and TRBJ1-2; tentative D call: TRBD1 (5 bases). V lost 0 bases and J 2 bases, leaving 19 bases between the germline ends. This CDR3 spans 18 amino acids. In germline, CDR1 is KGHSH, CDR2 LQKENI.

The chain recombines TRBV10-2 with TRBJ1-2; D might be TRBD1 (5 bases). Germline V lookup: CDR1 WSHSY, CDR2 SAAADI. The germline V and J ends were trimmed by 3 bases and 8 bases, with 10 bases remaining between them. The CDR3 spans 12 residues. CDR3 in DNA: TGCGCCAGCAGTGAATGGGGGGTCGGCTACACCTTC. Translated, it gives CASSEWGVGYTF.

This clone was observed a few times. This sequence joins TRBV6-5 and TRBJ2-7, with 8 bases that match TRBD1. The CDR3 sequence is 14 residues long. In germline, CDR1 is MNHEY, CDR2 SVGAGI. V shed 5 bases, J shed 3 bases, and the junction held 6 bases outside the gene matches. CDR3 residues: CASSPGDRIYEQYF. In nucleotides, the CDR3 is TGTGCCAGCAGTCCCGGGGACAGGATCTACGAGCAGTACTTC.

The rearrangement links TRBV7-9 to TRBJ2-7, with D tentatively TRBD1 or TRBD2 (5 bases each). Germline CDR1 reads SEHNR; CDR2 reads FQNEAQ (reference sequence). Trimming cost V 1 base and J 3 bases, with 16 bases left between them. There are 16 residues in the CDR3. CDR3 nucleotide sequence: TGTGCCAGCAGCTTAGAAGGCTGGGACCTAGACTACGAGCAGTACTTC. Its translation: CASSLEGWDLDYEQYF.

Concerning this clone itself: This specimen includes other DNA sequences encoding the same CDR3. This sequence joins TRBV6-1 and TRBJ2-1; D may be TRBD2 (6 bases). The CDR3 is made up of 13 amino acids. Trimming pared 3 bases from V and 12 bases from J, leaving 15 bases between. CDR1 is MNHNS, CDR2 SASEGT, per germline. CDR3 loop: CASSDVLAGGQFF. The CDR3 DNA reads TGTGCCAGCAGTGATGTACTAGCCGGGGGGCAGTTCTTC.

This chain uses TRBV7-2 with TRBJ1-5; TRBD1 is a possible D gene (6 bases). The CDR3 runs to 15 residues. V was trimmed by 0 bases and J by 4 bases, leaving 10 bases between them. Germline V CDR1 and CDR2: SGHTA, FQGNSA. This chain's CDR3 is CASSLAQGRNQPQHF. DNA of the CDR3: TGTGCCAGCAGCTTAGCACAGGGTAGGAATCAGCCCCAGCATTTT.

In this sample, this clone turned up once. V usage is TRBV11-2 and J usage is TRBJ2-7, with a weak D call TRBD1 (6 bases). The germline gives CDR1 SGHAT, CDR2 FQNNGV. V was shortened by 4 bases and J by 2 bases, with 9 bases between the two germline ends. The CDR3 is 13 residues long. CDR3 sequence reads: CASSSDRPYEQYF. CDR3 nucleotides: TGTGCCAGCAGCTCGGACAGACCCTACGAGCAGTACTTC. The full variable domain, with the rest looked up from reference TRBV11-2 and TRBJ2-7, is EAGVAQSPRYKIIEKRQSVAFWCNPISGHATLYWYQQILGQGPKLLIQFQNNGVVDDSQLPKDRFSAERLKGVDSTLKIQPAKLEDSAVYLCASSSDRPYEQYFGPGTRLTVT.

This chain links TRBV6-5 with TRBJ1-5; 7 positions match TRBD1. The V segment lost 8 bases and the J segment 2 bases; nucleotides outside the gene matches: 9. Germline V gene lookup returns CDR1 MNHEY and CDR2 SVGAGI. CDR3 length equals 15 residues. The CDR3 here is CASSGQGDGNQPQHF. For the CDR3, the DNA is TGTGCCAGCTCGGGGCAGGGGGATGGCAATCAGCCCCAGCATTTT.

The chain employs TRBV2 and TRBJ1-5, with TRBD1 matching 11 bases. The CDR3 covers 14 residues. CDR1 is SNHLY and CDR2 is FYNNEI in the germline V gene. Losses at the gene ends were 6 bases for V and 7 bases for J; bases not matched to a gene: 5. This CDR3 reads CASRARDRGQPQHF. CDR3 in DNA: TGTGCCAGCAGGGCCAGGGACAGGGGGCAGCCCCAGCATTTT.

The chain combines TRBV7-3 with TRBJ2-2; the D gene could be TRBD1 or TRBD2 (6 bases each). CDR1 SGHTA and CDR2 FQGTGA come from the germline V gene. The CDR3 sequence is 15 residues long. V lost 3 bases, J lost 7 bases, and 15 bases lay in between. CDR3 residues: CASSFSGGAGGELFF. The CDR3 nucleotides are TGTGCCAGCAGCTTCTCCGGGGGCGCGGGCGGGGAGCTGTTTTTT.

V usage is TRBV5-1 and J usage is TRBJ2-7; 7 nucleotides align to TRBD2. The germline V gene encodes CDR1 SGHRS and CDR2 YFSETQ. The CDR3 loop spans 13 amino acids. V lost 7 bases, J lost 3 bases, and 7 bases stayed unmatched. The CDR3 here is CASGIERDYEQYF. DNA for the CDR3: TGCGCCAGCGGTATAGAGCGGGACTACGAGCAGTACTTC.

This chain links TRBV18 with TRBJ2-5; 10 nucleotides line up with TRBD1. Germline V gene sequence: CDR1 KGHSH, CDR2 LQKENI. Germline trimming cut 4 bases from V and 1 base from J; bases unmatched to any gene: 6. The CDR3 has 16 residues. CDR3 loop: CASSRDRGLSQETQYF. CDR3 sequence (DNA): TGTGCCAGCTCACGGGACAGGGGACTGTCCCAAGAGACCCAGTACTTC. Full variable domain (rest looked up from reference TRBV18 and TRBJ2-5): NAGVMQNPRHLVRRRGQEARLRCSPMKGHSHVYWYRQLPEEGLKFMVYLQKENIIDESGMPKERFSAEFPKEGPSILRIQQVVRGDSAAYFCASSRDRGLSQETQYFGPGTRLLVL.

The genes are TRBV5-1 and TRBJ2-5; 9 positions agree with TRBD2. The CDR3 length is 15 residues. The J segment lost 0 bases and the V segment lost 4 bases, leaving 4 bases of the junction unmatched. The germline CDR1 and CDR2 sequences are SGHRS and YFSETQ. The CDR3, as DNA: TGCGCCAGCAGCCACGGACTAGCGAACCAAGAGACCCAGTACTTC. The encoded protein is CASSHGLANQETQYF.